This TCR beta chain comes out of a study of blood T cell repertoires in COVID-19. Study at large: Donors in the United States, Italy and Spain gave samples during acute or convalescent COVID-19. Sources were T cells, B-cell-depleted T cells, or PBMCs; the material itself was cDNA or gDNA.

J was trimmed by 6 bases and V by 2 bases; bases with no gene match: 10. The CDR3 runs 16 residues. Germline V gene data show CDR1 as SGHRS and CDR2 as YFSETQ. Original processing notes: Estimation of nucleated cell counts was performed using reference gene primer amplification. Repertoires were generated with immunoSEQ multiplex PCR, while TCRdb's copy carries only in-frame clones and drops some. D and trimming come from the DNA, and the V and J calls and clone size come from that table. The data contain around 68,000 clones, roughly 87% of them singletons. The sequencing input was peripheral blood. The TCR sequence derives from a man aged 45-65 years with active COVID-19. The chain employs TRBV5-1 and TRBJ1-4; 7 positions match TRBD1. CDR3 loop: CASSLSYRGKDEKLFF. In DNA form, the CDR3 reads TGCGCCAGCAGCTTATCGTACAGGGGTAAGGATGAAAAACTGTTTTTT.